The source of this T cell receptor (beta chain) is a study of OX40 agonist ivuxolimab in advanced cancers. Study-wide context: The patients got ivuxolimab, which is an agonistic anti-OX40 (CD134) antibody. The patients received ivuxolimab by intravenous route every 2 weeks at 0.01 to 10 mg/kg. Hepatocellular carcinoma, melanoma, renal cell or head and neck cancer affected the dose-escalation patients.

Blood was sampled at baseline, cycle 4 day 1, and cycle 7 day 1. This CDR3 has 17 residues. V shed 5 bases and J 5 bases; nucleotides not matched to a gene: 10. Germline V CDR1 and CDR2: SGHVS, FNYEAQ. Profiling relied on immunoSEQ multiplex PCR, and the TCRdb table lists in-frame clones only, not all of them. Of about 69,000 clones detected, roughly 87% appear once; the ten largest clones hold under 4.5%. V and J are TRBV7-6 and TRBJ2-1; TRBD2 matches 12 bases. Here the sequenced sample was CD4+ or CD8+ T cells sorted from blood, taken in a trial of the OX40 agonist ivuxolimab. The source of this sequence is an adult with an advanced solid tumor such as melanoma, head and neck, liver or kidney cancer. The CDR3 coding sequence is TGTGCCAGCAGCCCCGGGACTAGCGGGTTCGCCAACAATGAGCAGTTCTTC. This sequence encodes CASSPGTSGFANNEQFF.